This TCR beta chain comes out of a study of cytomegalovirus exposure and HLA in healthy donors. At the level of the study: The early release's HLA-typed donors yielded tens of millions of unique TCRs.

60 Vbeta and 13 Jbeta primers were used in PCR. The table came from immunoSEQ multiplex PCR; TCRdb's copy has only in-frame clones and leaves some out. The sample has roughly 120,000 clones, roughly 79% seen once. Findings and caveats of the study: Per a prior analysis, the majority of TCR beta V segments were productive roughly 87% or roughly 30% of the time. Likely technical artifact: a cluster of highly shared sequence variants. More clonal expansion characterized HLA-associated TCR beta chains than equally common others in a later analysis.

Germline V CDR1 and CDR2: SGHRS, YFSETQ. V was clipped by 0 bases and J by 3 bases; unmatched bases: 12. This CDR3 is built from 18 residues. This clone was seen more than once but under ten times. The antigen is not known. The sequence derives from a woman aged 18-30 years in good health and CMV-seronegative. Sequencing input: PBMCs. The chain recombines TRBV5-1 with TRBJ2-3, with TRBD1 matching over 8 bases. The CDR3 region has the DNA TGCGCCAGCAGCTTGGCCCGACAGGGGCTGGGAGGAACAGATACGCAGTATTTT. Translating it yields CASSLARQGLGGTDTQYF.